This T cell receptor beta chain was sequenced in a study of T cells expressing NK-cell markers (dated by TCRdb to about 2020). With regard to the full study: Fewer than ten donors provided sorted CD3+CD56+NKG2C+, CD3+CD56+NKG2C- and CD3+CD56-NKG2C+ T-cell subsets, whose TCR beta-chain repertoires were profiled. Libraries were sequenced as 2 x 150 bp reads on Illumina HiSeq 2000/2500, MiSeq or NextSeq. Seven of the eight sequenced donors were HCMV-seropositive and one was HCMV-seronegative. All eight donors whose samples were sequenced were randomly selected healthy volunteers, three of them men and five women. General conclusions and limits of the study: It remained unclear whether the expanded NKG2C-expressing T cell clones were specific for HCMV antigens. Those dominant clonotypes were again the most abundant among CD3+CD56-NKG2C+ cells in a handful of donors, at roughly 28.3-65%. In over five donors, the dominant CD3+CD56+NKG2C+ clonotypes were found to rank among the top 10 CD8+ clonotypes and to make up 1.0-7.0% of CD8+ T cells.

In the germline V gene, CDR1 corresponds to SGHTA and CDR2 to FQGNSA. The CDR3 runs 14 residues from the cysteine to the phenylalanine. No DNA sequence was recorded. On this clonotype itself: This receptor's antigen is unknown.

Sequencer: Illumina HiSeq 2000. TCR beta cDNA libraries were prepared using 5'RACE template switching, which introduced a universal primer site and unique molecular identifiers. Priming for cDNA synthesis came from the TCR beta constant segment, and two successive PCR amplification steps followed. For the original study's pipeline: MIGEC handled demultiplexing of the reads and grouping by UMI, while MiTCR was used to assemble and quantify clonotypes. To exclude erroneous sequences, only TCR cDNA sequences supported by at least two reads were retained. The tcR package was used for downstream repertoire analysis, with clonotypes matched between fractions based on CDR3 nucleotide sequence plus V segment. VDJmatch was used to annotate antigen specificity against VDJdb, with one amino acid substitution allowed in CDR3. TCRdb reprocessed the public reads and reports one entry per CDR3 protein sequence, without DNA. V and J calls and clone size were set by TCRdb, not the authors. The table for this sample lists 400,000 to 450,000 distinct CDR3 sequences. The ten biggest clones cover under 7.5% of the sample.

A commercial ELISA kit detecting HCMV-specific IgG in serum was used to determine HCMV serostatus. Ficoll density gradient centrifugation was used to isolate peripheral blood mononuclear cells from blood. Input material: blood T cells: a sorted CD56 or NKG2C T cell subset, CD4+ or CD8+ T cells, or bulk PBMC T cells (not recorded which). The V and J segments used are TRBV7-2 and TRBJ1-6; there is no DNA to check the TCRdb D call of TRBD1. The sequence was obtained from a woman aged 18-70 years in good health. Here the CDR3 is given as CASSDRDLDSPLHF.